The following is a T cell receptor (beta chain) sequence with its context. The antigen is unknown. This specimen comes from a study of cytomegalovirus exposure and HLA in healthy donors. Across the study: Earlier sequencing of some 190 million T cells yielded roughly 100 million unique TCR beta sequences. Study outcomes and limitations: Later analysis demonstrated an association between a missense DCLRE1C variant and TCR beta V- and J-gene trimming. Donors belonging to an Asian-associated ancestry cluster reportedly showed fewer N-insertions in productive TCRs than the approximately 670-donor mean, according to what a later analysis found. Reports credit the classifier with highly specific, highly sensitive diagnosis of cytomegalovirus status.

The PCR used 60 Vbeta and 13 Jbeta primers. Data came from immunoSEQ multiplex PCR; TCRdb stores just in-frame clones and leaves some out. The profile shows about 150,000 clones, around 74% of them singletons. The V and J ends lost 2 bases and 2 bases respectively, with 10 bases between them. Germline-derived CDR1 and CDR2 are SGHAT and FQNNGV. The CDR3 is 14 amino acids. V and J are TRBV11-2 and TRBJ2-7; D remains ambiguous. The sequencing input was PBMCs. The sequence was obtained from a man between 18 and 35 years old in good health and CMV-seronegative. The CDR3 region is CASSLLSSPYEQYF. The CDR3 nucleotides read TGTGCCAGCAGCTTACTGTCCAGTCCCTACGAGCAGTACTTC.